This section outlines one TCR beta chain sequence together with its context. The target antigen is unknown. This CDR3 is 20 amino acids long. These data belong to a study of long-term antiretroviral therapy in people with HIV. Survey-level resolution applied to immunoSEQ assay v3.0. Method: immunoSEQ multiplex PCR; TCRdb's copy keeps in-frame clones and lacks some. This sample has about 42,000 clones, with about nine tenths found just once. Study results and caveats: Blood obtained between about 2004 and 2018 may reflect older ART regimens.

The chain combines TRBV21-1 with TRBJ2-6; the table's TRBD1 call for D was not verified on the DNA. TRBV21-1 is deemed a pseudogene. The sample consisted of unsorted PBMCs, taken 0.1 years before starting antiretroviral therapy. The TCR originated in a woman aged 45-65 years with HIV. The CDR3 is CASSKAGQTLGRSGANVLTF. The CDR3 coding sequence is TGTGCCAGCAGCAAAGCGGGGCAGACCTTAGGGCGCTCTGGGGCCAACGTCCTGACTTTC.